The subject of this entry is one T cell receptor beta chain. Methods used by the authors: Reference gene primer amplification gave nucleated cell count estimates. Assay used: immunoSEQ multiplex PCR; TCRdb lists only in-frame clones, some missing. Clonal size and the V and J genes are those of that table, whereas D and trimming came from the DNA. The table records around 450,000 clones, about 90% of them present only once. V lost 5 bases and J 5 bases, leaving 18 bases between the germline ends. This CDR3 comprises 15 residues. Germline CDR1 reads LGHDT; CDR2 reads YNNKEL (reference sequence). These data belong to a study of blood T cell repertoires in COVID-19. Living in 24 US areas, the participants were between 18 and 89 years of age. Which cohort a participant joined came from the clinical history participants gave. Two negative PCRs, clearance, or symptom resolution had been documented for recovered Cohort 3 donors.

The chain is built from TRBV3-1 (or the pseudogene TRBV3-2) and TRBJ1-2, with D possibly matching TRBD1 (5 bases). The receptor was isolated from a man aged 18 to 35 who had recovered from COVID-19. Sequencing used PBMCs or T cells enriched from blood (not recorded which). The CDR3 spells CASSSRTTLSYGYTF. The CDR3, as DNA: TGTGCCAGCAGCTCCCGGACAACCTTATCGTATGGCTACACCTTC.